The next 25 T cell receptor beta chains were all read from a single sample in a study of blood T cell repertoires in COVID-19. The assay was immunoSEQ multiplex PCR, and TCRdb's table has in-frame clones only and misses some. The table lists 190,000 or so clones, about nine tenths of them singletons, with about a tenth in the top ten. The specimen was PBMCs or T cells enriched from blood (not recorded which). These receptors were taken from a man aged 18 to 30 with acute COVID-19.

This clone has a handful of counts. The chain recombines TRBV11-3 with TRBJ2-7; tentative D call: TRBD2 (5 bases). The CDR3 totals 13 residues. The V gene's germline CDR1 is SGHNT and CDR2 YENEEA. V gave up 8 bases and J gave up 2 bases, with 13 bases separating them. Written as DNA, the CDR3 is TGTGCCAGCCACTTAGACGGGACCTACGAGCAGTACTTC. Translated: CASHLDGTYEQYF. Variable domain in full (rest from reference TRBV11-3 and TRBJ2-7): EAGVVQSPRYKIIEKKQPVAFWCNPISGHNTLYWYLQNLGQGPELLIRYENEEAVDDSQLPKDRFSAERLKGVDSTLKIQPAELGDSAVYLCASHLDGTYEQYFGPGTRLTVT.

This clone appeared a single time. The chain carries TRBV21-1 and TRBJ2-1; no check of the table's D call, TRBD2, against the DNA was made. TRBV21-1 is a pseudogene segment. This CDR3 is 21 amino acids long. CDR3 nucleotide sequence: TGTGCCAGCAGCAAAGCCAGTTCCGGGACTAGCGGGACTTATAACCACAATGAGCAGTTCTTC. Encoded protein: CASSKASSGTSGTYNHNEQFF.

The rearrangement joins TRBV19 to TRBJ2-1; TRBD1 matches 7 bases. The trim removed 3 bases at V and 6 bases at J, leaving 5 bases unmatched. This CDR3 has 14 amino acids. Germline V CDR1 and CDR2: LNHDA, SQIVND (reference sequence). CDR3 bases: TGTGCCAGTAGTATCAGACAGGGCCGCAATGAGCAGTTCTTC. It encodes CASSIRQGRNEQFF.

The chain joins TRBV11-2 to TRBJ2-6, with TRBD2 identical over 7 bases. Per the germline V gene, CDR1 is SGHAT and CDR2 is FQNNGV. J lost 15 bases, V lost 1 base, and 9 bases had no gene match. The CDR3 runs to 14 residues. CDR3 coding DNA: TGTGCCAGCAGCTTAGCTAGCCGGGGGGAGGACCTGACTTTC. It is translated as CASSLASRGEDLTF.

The V gene is TRBV2, the J gene TRBJ1-2, with 7 bases aligning to TRBD1. The germline V gene encodes CDR1 SNHLY and CDR2 FYNNEI. The V gene end was trimmed by 6 bases and the J gene end by 7 bases; junction bases not matched to a gene: 5. The CDR3 sequence is 12 residues long. The CDR3 DNA is TGTGCCAGCAGAACAGGGGTGGGTGGCTACACCTTC. Protein product: CASRTGVGGYTF.

This chain joins TRBV24-1 and TRBJ2-5; TRBD2 matches 8 bases. The CDR3 extends over 16 amino acids. Trimming removed 1 base from V and 2 bases from J; junction bases left unmatched: 5. Germline lookup yields CDR1 KGHDR and CDR2 SFDVKD. The CDR3 region has the DNA TGTGCCACCAGTGATTTCGCGGGGGGCGGGCAAGAGACCCAGTACTTC. Amino acid sequence: CATSDFAGGGQETQYF.

J is TRBJ1-5 and V is TRBV28, with 7 bases identical to TRBD1. CDR3 length: 17 amino acids. The junction had 14 bases not matched to a gene; V was cut back by 4 bases and J by 5 bases. Germline-derived CDR1 and CDR2 are MDHEN and SYDVKM. The CDR3 nucleotides are TGTGCCAGCAGTTCCCACAACAGAAGGGGGCGTTATCAGCCCCAGCATTTT. Translation: CASSSHNRRGRYQPQHF.

The chain uses TRBV6-5 and TRBJ2-7; 8 bases are a match to TRBD1. CDR1 is MNHEY, CDR2 SVGAGI, per germline. V lost 0 bases, J lost 4 bases, and 8 bases stayed unmatched. The CDR3 totals 16 residues. CDR3 nucleotides: TGTGCCAGCAGTTACTCCACGGACAGGGCCGGGTACGAGCAGTACTTC. Protein: CASSYSTDRAGYEQYF.

The chain employs TRBV24-1 and TRBJ2-7, with TRBD1 matching 11 bases. Per germline, CDR1 KGHDR and CDR2 SFDVKD. Trimming cost V 4 bases and J 6 bases; bases outside gene matches: 10. The CDR3 spans 16 residues. CDR3 residues: CATSDSGQGALGEQYF. Written as DNA, the CDR3 is TGTGCCACCAGTGACTCCGGACAGGGGGCGCTGGGCGAGCAGTACTTC.

The chain links TRBV7-8 to TRBJ2-7; weak D call: TRBD1 (6 bases). Germline lookup yields CDR1 SGHVS and CDR2 FQNEAQ. CDR3 size: 16 residues. V lost 5 bases, J lost 3 bases, and 20 bases lay in between. CDR3 sequence reads: CASSPKGRQGFYEQYF. DNA of the CDR3: TGTGCCAGCAGCCCTAAGGGTAGGCAGGGGTTCTACGAGCAGTACTTC.

The gene calls are TRBV11-1 and TRBJ2-5, with 7 bases aligning to TRBD2. Germline CDR1 is SGHAT and CDR2 is FQDESV (reference sequence). The length of the CDR3 is 13 residues. Trimming removed 5 bases from V and 1 base from J; junction bases left unmatched: 1. The CDR3 reads CASSPGGQETQYF. CDR3 in DNA: TGTGCCAGCAGCCCGGGAGGCCAAGAGACCCAGTACTTC.

The chain carries TRBV19 and TRBJ1-2, with TRBD1 matching over 7 bases. The CDR3 runs 16 residues. After removal of 3 bases from V and 0 bases from J, the junction contained 7 bases not matched to a gene. Germline loops: CDR1 LNHDA, CDR2 SQIVND (reference sequence). The CDR3: CASSIPGQATNYGYTF. The DNA for the CDR3 is TGTGCCAGTAGTATTCCTGGACAGGCGACTAACTATGGCTACACCTTC.

This rearrangement joins TRBV5-4 to TRBJ2-7; 7 bases are shared with TRBD2. Unmatched junction bases numbered 6, after V lost 1 base and J lost 5 bases. The length of the CDR3 is 14 residues. The germline CDR1 and CDR2 sequences are SGHNT and YYREEE (reference sequence). The CDR3 sequence: CASSLWGGKHEQYF. The CDR3, as DNA: TGTGCCAGCAGCTTGTGGGGAGGGAAACACGAGCAGTACTTC.

This clone appeared a few times. The chain couples TRBV6-5 to TRBJ1-1, with TRBD1 as a possible D gene (6 bases). CDR3 length: 14 residues. Germline V lookup: CDR1 MNHEY, CDR2 SVGAGI. The V gene lost 6 bases and the J gene lost 1 base, with 12 bases spanning the gap. The DNA of the CDR3 is TGTGCCAGCAGCAAAAAACAGGGGAACACTGAAGCTTTCTTT. Translated: CASSKKQGNTEAFF.

The chain joins TRBV28 to TRBJ2-7, with D perhaps matching TRBD2 (6 bases). V lost 7 bases, J lost 0 bases, and 16 bases lay in between. CDR1 is MDHEN, CDR2 SYDVKM, per germline. The CDR3 has 15 amino acids. The CDR3 DNA sequence: TGTGCCAGCACCCGAGACCTGGGGGGCTCCTACGAGCAGTACTTC. This translates into CASTRDLGGSYEQYF.

This chain uses TRBV6-5 with TRBJ1-2; 8 nucleotides align to TRBD1. The CDR3 covers 14 residues. Germline V gene data show CDR1 as MNHEY and CDR2 as SVGAGI. Trimming took 3 bases from V and 4 from J; bases not matched to a gene: 4. CDR3 amino acids: CASSYTGGSYGYTF. The CDR3 coding sequence is TGTGCCAGCAGTTATACAGGGGGAAGCTATGGCTACACCTTC.

The rearrangement joins TRBV27 to TRBJ2-7; TRBD1 matches at 7 bases. V lost 6 bases to trimming and J lost 4 bases; unmatched junction nucleotides: 12. Germline loops: CDR1 MNHEY, CDR2 SMNVEV (reference sequence). The CDR3 runs 15 residues. As DNA, the CDR3 is TGTGCCAGCAGCTTGAACCGGGACAGAACATACGAGCAGTACTTC. Protein sequence: CASSLNRDRTYEQYF.

The J gene is TRBJ1-6, the V gene TRBV28; 8 positions match TRBD1. This CDR3 is built from 12 residues. Germline CDR1 and CDR2: MDHEN and SYDVKM. Unmatched junction bases numbered 3, after V lost 8 bases and J lost 9 bases. CDR3 amino acids: CASGQGFSPLHF. As DNA, the CDR3 is TGTGCCAGCGGACAGGGATTTTCACCCCTCCACTTT.

This chain joins TRBV10-2 and TRBJ2-1; maybe TRBD2 (6 bases). Germline lookup yields CDR1 WSHSY and CDR2 SAAADI. V shed 3 bases and J shed 9 bases, with 15 bases lying between them. The CDR3 consists of 14 residues. The CDR3: CASSEGAGKGEQFF. The CDR3 DNA sequence: TGCGCCAGCAGTGAAGGGGCGGGAAAGGGTGAGCAGTTCTTC.

CDR3 sequence reads: CASTKRRVAGSTEYEQFF. CDR3 coding DNA: TGTGCCAGCACCAAACGTCGGGTAGCGGGATCCACGGAGTATGAGCAGTTCTTC. The chain combines TRBV7-9 with TRBJ2-1, with 8 bases fitting TRBD2. The length of the CDR3 is 18 residues. V dropped 7 bases and J dropped 8; count of bases not matched to a gene: 22. Germline values: CDR1 SEHNR, CDR2 FQNEAQ (reference sequence).

This clone was observed a few times. This chain connects TRBV27 to TRBJ2-7; 9 positions match TRBD1. The junction had 6 bases not matched to a gene; V was cut back by 6 bases and J by 3 bases. Germline V gene data show CDR1 as MNHEY and CDR2 as SMNVEV (reference sequence). The CDR3 runs 14 residues. CDR3 amino acids: CASSPGQGFYEQYF. CDR3 in DNA: TGTGCCAGCAGCCCGGGACAGGGATTCTACGAGCAGTACTTC.

This clone is a singleton in its sample. Other DNA variants within this sample encode the same CDR3. The J gene is TRBJ1-1, the V gene TRBV12-3 or TRBV12-4; TRBD1 is a possible D gene (5 bases). Trimming took 3 bases from V and 5 from J, leaving 10 bases between them. The CDR3 is made up of 13 amino acids. CDR3: CASSLGRGTEAFF. The DNA of the CDR3 is TGTGCCAGCAGTTTGGGTCGGGGGACTGAAGCTTTCTTT.

As concerns this clone: The sample contains more than one DNA sequence encoding this CDR3. V usage is TRBV20-1 and J usage is TRBJ1-1; no reliable D call. The CDR3 covers 10 residues. CDR1 is DFQATT and CDR2 is SNEGSKA in the germline V gene (reference sequence). V was shortened by 6 bases and J by 2 bases, with 4 bases between the two germline ends. The CDR3, as DNA: TGCAGTGCCCTCAACACTGAAGCTTTCTTT. This encodes CSALNTEAFF.

The V gene is TRBV7-3, the J gene TRBJ2-5; D gene ambiguous. CDR1 SGHTA and CDR2 FQGTGA come from the germline V gene. The CDR3 length is 16 residues. V dropped 1 base and J dropped 2 bases, with 14 bases sitting between them. The CDR3 reads CASSLNSGPNQETQYF. The CDR3 nucleotides read TGTGCCAGCAGCTTAAACAGTGGGCCTAATCAAGAGACCCAGTACTTC.

J is TRBJ2-4 and V is TRBV11-3, with TRBD2 identical over 9 bases. The CDR3 spans 17 residues. The J segment lost 6 bases and the V segment lost 3 bases, leaving 12 bases of the junction unmatched. Germline V gives CDR1 SGHNT, CDR2 YENEEA. The DNA of the CDR3 is TGTGCCAGCAGCTTTACCCTAAGGACTAGCGTGGGAAACATTCAGTACTTC. It codes for CASSFTLRTSVGNIQYF. Drawing the rest from reference TRBV11-3 and TRBJ2-4, the complete variable domain is EAGVVQSPRYKIIEKKQPVAFWCNPISGHNTLYWYLQNLGQGPELLIRYENEEAVDDSQLPKDRFSAERLKGVDSTLKIQPAELGDSAVYLCASSFTLRTSVGNIQYFGAGTRLSVL.